This T cell receptor (beta chain) was sequenced for a study of blood T cell repertoires in COVID-19. About the study: Samples taken during acute and convalescent COVID-19 were collected in the United States, Italy and Spain.

The repertoire was sequenced with immunoSEQ multiplex PCR; TCRdb's copy has only in-frame clones and lacks some. This sample has about 240,000 clones, with more than 70% found just once. Per the germline V gene, CDR1 is MDHEN and CDR2 is SYDVKM. V was pared by 7 bases and J by 4 bases, with 14 bases between. The CDR3 is 14 amino acids. V usage is TRBV28 and J usage is TRBJ1-3; tentative D call: TRBD1 (5 bases). This sequence was found in a man at least 80 years old with acute or convalescent COVID-19. The specimen sequenced was peripheral blood. CDR3 amino acids: CASTLGGVGNTIYF. CDR3 DNA sequence: TGTGCCAGCACCTTGGGAGGGGTAGGAAACACCATATATTTT.